This T cell receptor (beta chain) was sequenced during a study of blood T cells in healthy people across ages. General study results and limits: While age rose, TCR beta diversity per million T cells dropped in a roughly linear way. Naive T cell percentage by flow cytometry tracked strongly with beta diversity.

Germline lookup yields CDR1 MNHEY and CDR2 SMNVEV (reference sequence). The CDR3 runs to 16 residues. The ends lost 5 bases at V and 3 bases at J; junction bases unmatched: 7. This clonotype showed up just once. The target antigen is unknown. Alongside a J-beta primer mix, a sample-barcoded 5' primer served in a second PCR lasting about 6 to 12 cycles. Any given sample supplied a minimum of 3 million CDR3-containing paired-end reads. TCRdb ran MiXCR on the 5' RACE reads and lists one entry per CDR3 protein. Of around 1,600,000 distinct CDR3 sequences in the sample, 35% to 45% were seen once. The TCR comes from a woman aged 18-30 years in good health. J is TRBJ2-5 and V is TRBV27, with TRBD2 matching 12 bases. The sample consisted of blood. Here the CDR3 DNA reads TGTGCCAGCAGTACCCTAGCGGGGGGGCCCAAAGAGACCCAGTACTTC. As protein: CASSTLAGGPKETQYF.